One sample yielded the 3 T cell receptor beta chains listed below, sequenced in a study of T cell repertoires in cytomegalovirus infection. MiXCR, run by TCRdb on the reads, gives a single entry per CDR3 protein. The repertoire holds about 830,000 distinct CDR3 sequences, with about 30% as singletons. Their antigens are not known. The sequencing used cultured CD8+ T cells from PBMCs, collected from culture after CMV antigen stimulation. The receptors were gathered from a human donor in good health (CMV status not recorded). Some clones in this sample may be carry-over from other donors' samples.

The chain couples TRBV19 to TRBJ2-6; maybe TRBD1 (5 bases). With 0 bases removed from V and 0 bases from J, the gap between germline ends came to 12 bases. This CDR3 contains 18 residues. Germline V gives CDR1 LNHDA, CDR2 SQIVND (reference sequence). The CDR3 loop reads CASSIDLWQGSGANVLTF. Written as DNA, the CDR3 is TGTGCCAGTAGTATAGATCTTTGGCAGGGCTCTGGGGCCAACGTCCTGACTTTC.

This chain links TRBV12-3 or TRBV12-4 with TRBJ2-5; TRBD2 might be the D (7 bases). The CDR3 spans 16 residues. Between the trimmed V and J ends, which lost 6 bases and 4 bases, there was a span of 21 bases. The CDR3 nucleotides are TGTGCCAGCAGCTCCTTGTGGAGGGGAGGGGGAGAGACCCAGTACTTC. The encoded protein is CASSSLWRGGGETQYF.

This clonotype has just a few counts. The chain recombines TRBV4-1 with TRBJ2-5, with a possible D match to TRBD1 (5 bases). Germline V gene data show CDR1 as MGHRA and CDR2 as YSYEKL. V was shortened by 2 bases and J by 1 base, with 11 bases between the two germline ends. The CDR3 runs to 15 residues. CDR3 DNA sequence: TGCGCCAGCAGCCAACCAGGGCCGGTCCAAGAGACCCAGTACTTC. Protein product: CASSQPGPVQETQYF.